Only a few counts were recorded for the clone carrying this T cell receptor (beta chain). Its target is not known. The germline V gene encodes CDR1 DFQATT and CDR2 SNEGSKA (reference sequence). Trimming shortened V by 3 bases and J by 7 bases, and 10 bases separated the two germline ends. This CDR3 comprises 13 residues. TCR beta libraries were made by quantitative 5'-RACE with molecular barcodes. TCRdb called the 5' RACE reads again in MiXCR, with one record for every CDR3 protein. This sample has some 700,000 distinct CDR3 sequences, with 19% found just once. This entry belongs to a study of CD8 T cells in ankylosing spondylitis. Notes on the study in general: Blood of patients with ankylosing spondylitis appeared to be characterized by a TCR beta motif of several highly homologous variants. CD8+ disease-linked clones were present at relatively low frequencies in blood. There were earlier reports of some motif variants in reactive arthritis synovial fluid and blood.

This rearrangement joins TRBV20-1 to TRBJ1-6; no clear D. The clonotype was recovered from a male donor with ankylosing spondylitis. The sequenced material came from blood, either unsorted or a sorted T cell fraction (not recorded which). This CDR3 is CSASHLGNSPLHF. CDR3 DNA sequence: TGCAGTGCTAGTCATCTTGGGAATTCACCCCTCCACTTT.